The rows below give T cell receptor beta chains drawn from one sample of a study of blood T cell repertoires in COVID-19. Libraries were prepared by immunoSEQ multiplex PCR; TCRdb keeps only in-frame clonotypes and omits some of them. The data hold approximately 300,000 clones, with about 85% observed a single time. The sample comprised peripheral blood. The receptors here all came from a woman in her fifties or sixties with active or convalescent COVID-19. CDR3s include the opening cysteine and the closing phenylalanine or tryptophan. Fields, in order: D gene, V gene, clone size, J gene, CDR3 DNA, CDR3 protein. A D gene is named only where the DNA matches it firmly. Size tells how often a clone was seen (once, few, many) or the class of an expanded clone, and some rows leave it out.

>NA|TRBV14|once|TRBJ2-5
TGTGCCAGCAGCCAAATCGCTAGCAGCATAGGGACCCAGTACTTC
CASSQIASSIGTQYF
>TRBD2|TRBV4-1|NA|TRBJ2-1
TGCGCCAGCAGCCAAGGTGAACCAACGCGCGGGAGGGACAATGAGCAGTTCTTC
CASSQGEPTRGRDNEQFF
>TRBD2|TRBV10-2|NA|TRBJ2-7
TGCGCCAGCAGTGAGTTTAGCGGGGGGTCCTACGAGCAGTACTTC
CASSEFSGGSYEQYF
>TRBD2|TRBV5-4|NA|TRBJ2-7
TGTGCCAGCACCGTAGCGGGAGTAGGCGAGCAGTACTTC
CASTVAGVGEQYF
>TRBD2|TRBV3-1/TRBV3-2|NA|TRBJ2-3
TGTGCCAGCGGGAGGACTAGCGGGATCACAGATACGCAGTATTTT
CASGRTSGITDTQYF
>NA|TRBV28|few|TRBJ1-2
TGTGCCAGCAGTTCCCTCCTCGCCCAGCCAGACATTCCAATCTATGGCTACACCTTC
CASSSLLAQPDIPIYGYTF
>TRBD1|TRBV5-1|NA|TRBJ1-1
TGCGCCAGCAGCTTGGTGACAGGGGGCACTGAAGCTTTCTTT
CASSLVTGGTEAFF
>TRBD2|TRBV18|NA|TRBJ2-1
TGTGCCAGCTCACCACGGTTCGGGACTACCCACAATGAGCAGTTCTTC
CASSPRFGTTHNEQFF
>NA|TRBV7-6|NA|TRBJ2-7
TGTGCCAGCAGCCCCGAAACCGGGGACTCCTACGAGCAGTACTTC
CASSPETGDSYEQYF
>NA|TRBV28|once|TRBJ1-5
TGTGCCAGCAGTTTAGTTGAGAACGGGCCCCAGCATTTT
CASSLVENGPQHF
>TRBD2|TRBV3-1/TRBV3-2|NA|TRBJ2-3
TGTGCCAGCAGCCAACGGGGGGGAGATACGCAGTATTTT
CASSQRGGDTQYF
>TRBD2|TRBV3-1/TRBV3-2|NA|TRBJ2-1
TGTGCCAGCAGCCATAAAGGACTAGGCGGGAGGGCCCAGCAGTTCTTC
CASSHKGLGGRAQQFF
>NA|TRBV5-4|NA|TRBJ2-1
TGTGCCAGCAGCTTGGGGCAGACTCTATACAATGAGCAGTTCTTC
CASSLGQTLYNEQFF
>NA|TRBV7-9|NA|TRBJ2-6
TGTGCCAGCGGCTACCGGACAGTTGGGGCCAACGTCCTGACTTTC
CASGYRTVGANVLTF
>NA|TRBV29-1|NA|TRBJ1-2
TGCAGCGTTGAGGGGCCGAACCCAGGCTACACCTTC
CSVEGPNPGYTF
>NA|TRBV6-5|NA|TRBJ1-1
TGTGCCAGCAGTTACTCAGCTGCGAACACTGAAGCTTTCTTT
CASSYSAANTEAFF
>NA|TRBV7-6|few|TRBJ2-7
TGTGCCAGCAGCTTAGCGCTCCAGGGTCCGGCCGGCGAGCAGTACTTC
CASSLALQGPAGEQYF
>TRBD2|TRBV20-1|NA|TRBJ2-5
TGCAGTGCTAGTAATCGTCCTAGCGGAGAGACCCAGTACTTC
CSASNRPSGETQYF
>TRBD1|TRBV6-5|few|TRBJ1-6
TGTGCCAGCAGTTACTCGAACAGGGGTTCACCCCTCCACTTT
CASSYSNRGSPLHF
>NA|TRBV12-3/TRBV12-4|NA|TRBJ2-5
TGTGCCAGCAGTTCGCGCTATCAAGAGACCCAGTACTTC
CASSSRYQETQYF
>TRBD2|TRBV3-1/TRBV3-2|NA|TRBJ2-5
TGTGCCAGCAGCACCCGGACTAGCGACTACGAGGAGACCCAGTACTTC
CASSTRTSDYEETQYF
>TRBD2|TRBV7-9|NA|TRBJ2-1
TGTGCCAGCAGTTTTAGCGGGACTCGGGTTGAGCAGTTCTTC
CASSFSGTRVEQFF
>TRBD1|TRBV5-8|once|TRBJ1-1
TGTGCCAGCAGCCTCCGGGACAGGATCGGTGCTTTCTTT
CASSLRDRIGAFF
>TRBD1|TRBV25-1|NA|TRBJ1-1
TGTGCCCACGGACAGGGTGTGGGGACTGAAGCTTTCTTT
CAHGQGVGTEAFF
>TRBD2|TRBV15|NA|TRBJ2-7
TGTGCCACCAGCAGAGATCGAATGGTCGGGGGGAAGTACGAGCAGTACTTC
CATSRDRMVGGKYEQYF
>NA|TRBV20-1|NA|TRBJ2-7
TGCAGTGCGGGAGTGGGCTACGAGCAGTACTTC
CSAGVGYEQYF
>TRBD1|TRBV5-1|NA|TRBJ1-1
TGCGCCAGCAGCCCGGGACAGGTGAACACTGAAGCTTTCTTT
CASSPGQVNTEAFF